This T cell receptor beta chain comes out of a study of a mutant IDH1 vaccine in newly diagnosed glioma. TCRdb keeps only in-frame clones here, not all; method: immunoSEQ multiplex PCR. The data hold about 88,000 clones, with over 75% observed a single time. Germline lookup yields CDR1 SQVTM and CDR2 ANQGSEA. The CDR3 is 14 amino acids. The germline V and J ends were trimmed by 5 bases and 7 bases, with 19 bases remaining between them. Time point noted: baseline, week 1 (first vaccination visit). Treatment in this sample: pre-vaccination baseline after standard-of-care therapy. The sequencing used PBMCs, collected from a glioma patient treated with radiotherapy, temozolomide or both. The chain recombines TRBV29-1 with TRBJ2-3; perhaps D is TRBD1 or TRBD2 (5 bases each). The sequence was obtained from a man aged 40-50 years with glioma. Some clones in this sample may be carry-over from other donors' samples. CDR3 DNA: TGCAGCGTTTCAGCCCAGGGAACGGGATATACGCAGTATTTT. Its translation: CSVSAQGTGYTQYF.